What follows are 17 T cell receptor beta chains derived from one specimen sequenced in a study of tumor-infiltrating lymphocytes in glioblastoma multiforme. Multiple V-beta primers and a C-beta primer amplified TCRB from RNA. TCRdb independently ran MiXCR on the multiplex PCR reads; one entry per CDR3 protein. The repertoire includes 8,900 or so distinct CDR3 sequences, around three quarters of them detected once, and 51% sits in the top ten. The sequenced material came from brain tumor tissue. The receptors shown here come from a male donor with glioblastoma.

The CDR3 loop reads CASIPGLAGTYEQYF. CDR3 sequence (DNA): TGTGCCAGCATTCCCGGACTAGCGGGGACCTACGAGCAGTACTTC. The J gene is TRBJ2-7, the V gene TRBV6-2 or TRBV6-3; 12 bases agree with TRBD2. Germline loops: CDR1 MNHEY, CDR2 SVGEGT. CDR3 length: 15 amino acids. V shed 7 bases and J 2 bases; nucleotides not matched to a gene: 6.

Points on this clonotype: One end of the junction varies from germline; a read error may be responsible. The chain links TRBV11-2 to TRBJ2-3; perhaps TRBD1 as D (5 bases). Germline V lookup: CDR1 SGHAT, CDR2 FQNNGV. This CDR3 contains 14 residues. CDR3 protein: CASSLQGMAYTQCF. The DNA of the CDR3 is TGTGCCAGCAGCTTACAGGGAATGGCATATACGCAGTGTTTT.

For this clonotype: Because it lacks the conserved phenylalanine or tryptophan at the end, this CDR3 is likely a read error. The chain joins TRBV11-1 to TRBJ2-3; D is possibly TRBD2 (6 bases). V was trimmed by 4 bases and J by 4 bases, leaving 18 bases between them. CDR1 is SGHAT and CDR2 is FQDESV in the germline V gene (reference sequence). There are 16 residues in the CDR3. CDR3: CASSSFGGGVSDTQYL. In DNA form, the CDR3 reads TGTGCCAGCAGCTCGTTTGGTGGAGGGGTCTCAGATACGCAGTATTTG.

On this clonotype: One junction end does not reproduce the germline sequence, and a read error may be involved. The J gene is TRBJ2-5, the V gene TRBV6-1; 11 bases fit TRBD2. The V gene's germline CDR1 is MNHNS and CDR2 SASEGT. The CDR3 totals 17 residues. For the CDR3, the DNA is TGTGCCTGCAGTGAAGCCGGAAGACTAGCGGGAATGGAGACCCAGTACTTC. Translating it yields CACSEAGRLAGMETQYF.

To note about this clonotype: The junction shows a germline mismatch at one end, possibly a read error. This sequence joins TRBV11-2 and TRBJ2-2, with D possibly TRBD2 on 5 matching bases. Looked up from germline, CDR1 is SGHAT and CDR2 is FQNNGV. The CDR3 runs 20 residues. CDR3 amino acids: CTSTPSFGQGLSVNTGELFF. The CDR3 region has the DNA TGCACCAGCACCCCCTCATTCGGCCAAGGGCTATCGGTAAACACCGGGGAGCTTTTTTTT.

This clonotype was counted between two and nine times. The V and J genes are TRBV11-2 and TRBJ2-3; a possible D gene is TRBD2 (6 bases). Germline CDR1 SGHAT, CDR2 FQNNGV. The V and J ends lost 1 base and 4 bases respectively, with 9 bases between them. The CDR3 contains 14 residues. This chain's CDR3 is CASSLVGSSDTQYF. The CDR3 coding sequence is TGTGCCAGCAGCTTAGTCGGGAGTTCAGATACGCAGTATTTT. The full variable domain, its missing parts supplied by reference TRBV11-2 and TRBJ2-3, is EAGVAQSPRYKIIEKRQSVAFWCNPISGHATLYWYQQILGQGPKLLIQFQNNGVVDDSQLPKDRFSAERLKGVDSTLKIQPAKLEDSAVYLCASSLVGSSDTQYFGPGTRLTVL.

In the case of this clonotype: The junction and the germline gene differ at one end; a read error may be behind it. The rearrangement uses TRBV11-2 and TRBJ2-3; 7 bases are shared with TRBD1. This CDR3 is built from 14 residues. Germline values: CDR1 SGHAT, CDR2 FQNNGV. The CDR3 is CASSLQGMADTWYF. CDR3 sequence (DNA): TGTGCCAGTAGCTTACAGGGGATGGCAGATACGTGGTATTTT.

This clonotype has just one count. The genes are TRBV12-3 or TRBV12-4 and TRBJ2-5; 7 bases match TRBD2. This CDR3 has 17 residues. V lost 5 bases and J lost 6; bases outside the gene matches: 18. The CDR3, as DNA: TGTGCCAGCAGTATATCCGGGACTACCAGACCCCTGCAGACCCAGTACTTC. This sequence encodes CASSISGTTRPLQTQYF.

The chain links TRBV4-1 to TRBJ2-1; unclear D gene. The germline V gene has CDR1 MGHRA and CDR2 YSYEKL. The CDR3 extends over 13 amino acids. V dropped 4 bases and J dropped 6 bases, with 10 bases sitting between them. Here the CDR3 DNA reads TGCGCCAGCAGCCTAGACTGCCTCAATGAGCAGTTCTTC. Translation: CASSLDCLNEQFF.

This clonotype was observed at least ten times. The V call is TRBV18, the J call TRBJ2-3, with TRBD2 matching over 10 bases. Germline CDR1 and CDR2: KGHSH and LQKENI. Unmatched junction bases numbered 6, after V lost 4 bases and J lost 5 bases. The CDR3 length is 15 residues. CDR3: CASSRRAGGQDTQYF. The CDR3 region has the DNA TGTGCCAGCTCACGGCGAGCGGGAGGGCAAGATACGCAGTATTTT.

As to this clonotype: This may be a read error, as it is one base from a much larger clone. The chain recombines TRBV29-1 with TRBJ2-2; no definite D call. This CDR3 has 11 amino acids. Germline CDR1 SQVTM, CDR2 ANQGSEA. Between the trimmed V and J ends, which lost 4 bases and 4 bases, there was a span of 4 bases. CDR3 in amino acids: CSVGITGELFF. The CDR3 coding sequence is TGCAGCGTTGGAATCACCGGGGAGCTGTTTTTT.

This chain uses TRBV20-1 with TRBJ2-5, with D uncertain. V lost 3 bases to trimming and J lost 5 bases, with 10 bases between them. The CDR3 has 12 amino acids. Germline lookup yields CDR1 DFQATT and CDR2 SNEGSKA (reference sequence). The CDR3 DNA sequence: TGCAGTGCTAGGCCAGGCGGCGAGACCCAGTACTTC. Translating gives CSARPGGETQYF.

The gene calls are TRBV6-5 and TRBJ1-2; no clear D. Germline values: CDR1 MNHEY, CDR2 SVGAGI. This CDR3 region has 11 residues. V was shortened by 2 bases and J by 8 bases, with 6 bases between the two germline ends. The CDR3 region has the DNA TGTGCCAGCAGTTACAAGGGAGGCTACACCTTC. As protein: CASSYKGGYTF.

The V and J genes are TRBV6-6 and TRBJ2-3, with unresolved D. Trimming cost V 5 bases and J 6 bases, with 9 bases left between them. Germline V CDR1 and CDR2: MNHNY, SVGAGI (reference sequence). CDR3 length: 12 residues. The CDR3 nucleotides are TGTGCCAGCAGTCGGAACCCTGATACGCAGTATTTT. Protein product: CASSRNPDTQYF.

This clonotype qualifies as hyperexpanded. J is TRBJ2-1 and V is TRBV11-2, with 7 bases fitting TRBD2. J was trimmed by 8 bases and V by 0 bases; bases with no gene match: 19. The germline V gene encodes CDR1 SGHAT and CDR2 FQNNGV. The CDR3 totals 19 residues. The CDR3, as DNA: TGTGCCAGCAGCTTAGATTTCCCCCCCTCTCCGGGAGGTGGGGATGAGCAGTTCTTC. Translated: CASSLDFPPSPGGGDEQFF.

This chain joins TRBV11-2 and TRBJ2-1, with TRBD1 identical over 9 bases. V shed 5 bases and J 5 bases; nucleotides not matched to a gene: 10. Per germline, CDR1 SGHAT and CDR2 FQNNGV. The CDR3 has 16 residues. Here the CDR3 DNA reads TGTGCCAGCAGCCGCGACAGGGGGAAGGTCAACAATGAGCAGTTCTTC. Translated, it gives CASSRDRGKVNNEQFF.

The chain combines TRBV11-2 with TRBJ1-4, with no clear D. Per the germline V gene, CDR1 is SGHAT and CDR2 is FQNNGV. This CDR3 has 13 amino acids. The CDR3, as DNA: TGTGCTAGAAGCCCCGGAAGTGGAGGGAAACTGTTTTTT. It encodes CARSPGSGGKLFF.